A selection of T cell receptor beta chains follows, all from one sample in a study of blood T cell repertoires in COVID-19. Sequencing used immunoSEQ multiplex PCR; TCRdb keeps in-frame clones, though not all of them. The data show some 200,000 clones, about four fifths seen once. Sequencing input: PBMCs or T cells enriched from blood (not recorded which). These receptors all stem from a man in his forties who had recovered from COVID-19. Both conserved end residues are part of each CDR3. A D gene is named only where the DNA matches it firmly. Clone size is given for some rows only: seen once, a few or many times, or a class if the clone is expanded.

V: TRBV13; J: TRBJ2-3; D: TRBD2; size: .; DNA: TGTGCCAGCAGCTTCCGGGGCCTCGGCGGGAGTAGGGATACGCAGTATTTT; CDR3: CASSFRGLGGSRDTQYF
V: TRBV30; J: TRBJ2-5; D: TRBD1; size: .; DNA: TGTGCCTGGAGCCCGGGACAGGGAGATAAGACCCAGTACTTC; CDR3: CAWSPGQGDKTQYF
V: TRBV5-1; J: TRBJ2-2; D: TRBD1; size: .; DNA: TGCGCCAGCAGCCCGACGACAGGGATCGACACCGGGGAGCTGTTTTTT; CDR3: CASSPTTGIDTGELFF
V: TRBV30; J: TRBJ2-5; D: .; size: .; DNA: TGTGCCTGGCGGCGGGAGACCCAGTACTTC; CDR3: CAWRRETQYF
V: TRBV9; J: TRBJ2-7; D: .; size: once; DNA: TGTGCCAGCAGCCCCCAGCAAGCGGGGCAGGGGTACGAGCAGTACTTC; CDR3: CASSPQQAGQGYEQYF
V: TRBV6-2/TRBV6-3; J: TRBJ2-7; D: .; size: .; DNA: TGTGCCAGCAGTTACCGCCTACTAGCAACCTACGAGCAGTACTTC; CDR3: CASSYRLLATYEQYF
V: TRBV10-3; J: TRBJ1-5; D: TRBD1; size: once; DNA: TGTGCCATACAGGGGGCAGGACAGCCCCAGCATTTT; CDR3: CAIQGAGQPQHF
V: TRBV19; J: TRBJ2-2; D: .; size: .; DNA: TGTGCCAGTAGACCGGGACACTCGAACACCGGGGAGCTGTTTTTT; CDR3: CASRPGHSNTGELFF
V: TRBV6-5; J: TRBJ2-5; D: .; size: .; DNA: TGTGCCAGCAGTTACGGGACAGCCTACGGGGGAGAGACCCAGTACTTC; CDR3: CASSYGTAYGGETQYF
V: TRBV12-2; J: TRBJ2-4; D: .; size: .; DNA: TGTGCAAGTCGACCCTCCGGGACAGGATTTTATCTAGCCAAAAACATTCAGTACTTC; CDR3: CASRPSGTGFYLAKNIQYF
V: TRBV5-1; J: TRBJ1-5; D: .; size: .; DNA: TGCGCCAGCAGCTTGGGGGACTCCAAGGCGCAGCCCCAGCATTTT; CDR3: CASSLGDSKAQPQHF
V: TRBV14; J: TRBJ2-1; D: TRBD2; size: few; DNA: TGTGCCAGCAGCCAAAATAGCGGGAGGCTCAATGAGCAGTTCTTC; CDR3: CASSQNSGRLNEQFF
V: TRBV3-1/TRBV3-2; J: TRBJ1-4; D: .; size: many; DNA: TGTGCCAGCAGTAGATCCGGTGAAAAACTGTTTTTT; CDR3: CASSRSGEKLFF
V: TRBV6-2/TRBV6-3; J: TRBJ2-2; D: .; size: .; DNA: TGTGCCAGCAGTTCATTCCGGACAGTTAACACCGGGGAGCTGTTTTTT; CDR3: CASSSFRTVNTGELFF
V: TRBV3-1/TRBV3-2; J: TRBJ2-1; D: .; size: .; DNA: TGTGCCAGCAGCCAAGATTTGGCGGTTGAGCAGTTCTTC; CDR3: CASSQDLAVEQFF
V: TRBV5-4; J: TRBJ1-3; D: .; size: .; DNA: TGTGCCAGCAGCTTGGGACAGTCAAGCTCTGGAAACACCATATATTTT; CDR3: CASSLGQSSSGNTIYF
V: TRBV25-1; J: TRBJ2-3; D: TRBD1; size: few; DNA: TGTGCCAGCAGTGATCCAGGACAGGGGACAGATACGCAGTATTTT; CDR3: CASSDPGQGTDTQYF
V: TRBV28; J: TRBJ2-3; D: .; size: few; DNA: TGTGCCAGCAGTTTACTAGGAGTGCCAGATACGCAGTATTTT; CDR3: CASSLLGVPDTQYF
V: TRBV27; J: TRBJ1-4; D: TRBD1; size: .; DNA: TGTGCCAGCAGTTCTCAACTCTCAGGGGGTGGAAAACTGTTTTTT; CDR3: CASSSQLSGGGKLFF
V: TRBV24-1; J: TRBJ2-5; D: .; size: .; DNA: TGTGCCACCAGCAGACAGGGAGGAGAGACCCAGTACTTC; CDR3: CATSRQGGETQYF
V: TRBV28; J: TRBJ2-3; D: .; size: .; DNA: TGTGCCAGCAGTGACCCCCTAGCGCCAGATACGCAGTATTTT; CDR3: CASSDPLAPDTQYF
V: TRBV27; J: TRBJ2-2; D: .; size: .; DNA: TGTGCCAGCAGTTTTGGGGGCAGGGACGCCGGGGAGCTGTTTTTT; CDR3: CASSFGGRDAGELFF
V: TRBV11-2; J: TRBJ2-1; D: .; size: .; DNA: TGTGCCAGCAGCTTAGTAGGTTTGCGGAGCTCCTACAATGAGCAGTTCTTC; CDR3: CASSLVGLRSSYNEQFF
V: TRBV28; J: TRBJ1-1; D: .; size: .; DNA: TGTGCCGCTGTGTTCACGGCGGGTACTGAAGCTTTCTTT; CDR3: CAAVFTAGTEAFF
V: TRBV10-3; J: TRBJ2-3; D: .; size: .; DNA: TGTGCCACTGGGTGGGGCGAAAGCACAGATACGCAGTATTTT; CDR3: CATGWGESTDTQYF
V: TRBV18; J: TRBJ2-5; D: TRBD1; size: .; DNA: TGTGCCAGCTCACCTGCAGACAGGGGGCAAGAGACCCAGTACTTC; CDR3: CASSPADRGQETQYF
V: TRBV3-1/TRBV3-2; J: TRBJ2-7; D: TRBD2; size: .; DNA: TGTGCCAGCAGCCAAGTAGGTAGCGGGAGCGAACACGAGCAGTACTTC; CDR3: CASSQVGSGSEHEQYF
V: TRBV7-9; J: TRBJ2-2; D: .; size: .; DNA: TGTGCCAGCAGCTTAGGGTCGGGGGTAACGAACACCGGGGAGCTGTTTTTT; CDR3: CASSLGSGVTNTGELFF
V: TRBV9; J: TRBJ2-3; D: TRBD2; size: once; DNA: TGTGCCAGCAGCCCCGCCATAGCGGGAGGGGCAGATACGCAGTATTTT; CDR3: CASSPAIAGGADTQYF
V: TRBV2; J: TRBJ2-3; D: .; size: .; DNA: TGTGCCAGCAGTGCCCTAGACTCAGTAAAATCAGATACGCAGTATTTT; CDR3: CASSALDSVKSDTQYF
V: TRBV19; J: TRBJ2-1; D: TRBD2; size: few; DNA: TGTGCCAGTAAGGTTGCGGGAGCGGGGTACAATGAGCAGTTCTTC; CDR3: CASKVAGAGYNEQFF
V: TRBV7-7; J: TRBJ2-3; D: TRBD1; size: .; DNA: TGTGCCAGCAGCCCTAGGACAGGGGCCACAGATACGCAGTATTTT; CDR3: CASSPRTGATDTQYF
V: TRBV7-2; J: TRBJ2-2; D: .; size: .; DNA: TGTGCCAGCAGCACTAGTACCGGGGAGCTGTTTTTT; CDR3: CASSTSTGELFF
V: TRBV30; J: TRBJ1-3; D: .; size: .; DNA: TGTGCCTGGAGTTTCCCCGGGACAAGAGGAAACACCATATATTTT; CDR3: CAWSFPGTRGNTIYF
V: TRBV19; J: TRBJ2-1; D: .; size: .; DNA: TGTGCCAGTAGTTTCCTCCGGGATCGCCCCAATGAGCAGTTCTTC; CDR3: CASSFLRDRPNEQFF
V: TRBV7-2; J: TRBJ1-1; D: .; size: .; DNA: TGTGCCAGCAGCTTACTGGGGCAGGGGAACACTGAAGCTTTCTTT; CDR3: CASSLLGQGNTEAFF
V: TRBV5-4; J: TRBJ2-1; D: TRBD1; size: once; DNA: TGTGCCAGTAAGATAGACAGGGAGACAGATAGGCAGCAGTTCTTC; CDR3: CASKIDRETDRQQFF
V: TRBV5-1; J: TRBJ2-1; D: TRBD1; size: .; DNA: TGCGCCAGCAGCTTGGGGACAGGGGCCAATGAGCAGTTCTTC; CDR3: CASSLGTGANEQFF
V: TRBV7-9; J: TRBJ1-6; D: TRBD1; size: .; DNA: TGTGCCAGCAGTCTTCAAGGGGGCCTTAGTTCACCCCTCCACTTT; CDR3: CASSLQGGLSSPLHF
V: TRBV7-8; J: TRBJ2-1; D: TRBD2; size: .; DNA: TGTGCCAGCAGCTCCAGTGTGGCGGGAGGGAGTTGGAATGAGCAGTTCTTC; CDR3: CASSSSVAGGSWNEQFF
V: TRBV14; J: TRBJ2-5; D: .; size: .; DNA: TGTGCCAGCAGCCAAGAGTACAGCCAAGAGACCCAGTACTTC; CDR3: CASSQEYSQETQYF
V: TRBV6-4; J: TRBJ2-3; D: .; size: .; DNA: TGTGCCAGCAGTGACCGGGCAGGGGGCACAGATACGCAGTATTTT; CDR3: CASSDRAGGTDTQYF
V: TRBV18; J: TRBJ2-1; D: .; size: .; DNA: TGTGCCAGCAAAACAGGGTCAAGGAACAATGAGCAGTTCTTC; CDR3: CASKTGSRNNEQFF
V: TRBV30; J: TRBJ1-2; D: .; size: .; DNA: TGTGCCTGGAGTAGGGGGGGCGATGGCTACACCTTC; CDR3: CAWSRGGDGYTF
V: TRBV30; J: TRBJ1-1; D: .; size: .; DNA: TGTGCCTGGAGTTGGGGACTCACTGAAGCTTTCTTT; CDR3: CAWSWGLTEAFF
V: TRBV5-5; J: TRBJ1-2; D: .; size: .; DNA: TGTGCCAGCAGCTTGGAAGGGGTTGACGGACCGTCCACCTTC; CDR3: CASSLEGVDGPSTF
V: TRBV7-2; J: TRBJ2-5; D: TRBD2; size: .; DNA: TGTGCCAGCAGCTCACTAGCGGTCCTCCAAGAGACCCAGTACTTC; CDR3: CASSSLAVLQETQYF
V: TRBV7-3; J: TRBJ1-5; D: .; size: few; DNA: TGTGCCAGCAGCTTAGACTTCAATCAGCCCCAGCATTTT; CDR3: CASSLDFNQPQHF
V: TRBV4-1; J: TRBJ1-1; D: TRBD1; size: .; DNA: TGCGCCAGCAGCTCGGGACAGGGAAAGAACACTGAAGCTTTCTTT; CDR3: CASSSGQGKNTEAFF
V: TRBV5-5; J: TRBJ2-5; D: .; size: few; DNA: TGTGCCAGCAGCTTGGACCGCGTCCAAGAGACCCAGTACTTC; CDR3: CASSLDRVQETQYF
V: TRBV19; J: TRBJ1-5; D: .; size: .; DNA: TGTGCCAGTAGTGTCATTAGCAATCAGCCCCAGCATTTT; CDR3: CASSVISNQPQHF
V: TRBV6-5; J: TRBJ2-2; D: TRBD2; size: .; DNA: TGTGCCAGCAGTTACTCGACTAGCGGGACGACCGGGGAGCTGTTTTTT; CDR3: CASSYSTSGTTGELFF
V: TRBV3-1/TRBV3-2; J: TRBJ2-2; D: .; size: .; DNA: TGTGCCAGCAGCCATGTCGGACTCGAGACCGGGGAGCTGTTTTTT; CDR3: CASSHVGLETGELFF
V: TRBV29-1; J: TRBJ1-2; D: .; size: .; DNA: TGCAGCGTTGAAAGCCTGACAGCCTCTAACTATGGCTACACCTTC; CDR3: CSVESLTASNYGYTF
V: TRBV10-3; J: TRBJ1-4; D: TRBD1; size: .; DNA: TGTGCCATCAGTGAGACCGGACAGGGCCGGGGTGAAAAACTGTTTTTT; CDR3: CAISETGQGRGEKLFF
V: TRBV4-3; J: TRBJ2-2; D: TRBD2; size: few; DNA: TGCGCCAGCAGCCAGTCAAAAGCGGGAGGGCCATCCGACGGGGAGCTGTTTTTT; CDR3: CASSQSKAGGPSDGELFF
V: TRBV28; J: TRBJ2-7; D: TRBD1; size: .; DNA: TGTGCCAGCAGTTTACCCCCGGGACAGGGTTACGACGAGCAGTACTTC; CDR3: CASSLPPGQGYDEQYF